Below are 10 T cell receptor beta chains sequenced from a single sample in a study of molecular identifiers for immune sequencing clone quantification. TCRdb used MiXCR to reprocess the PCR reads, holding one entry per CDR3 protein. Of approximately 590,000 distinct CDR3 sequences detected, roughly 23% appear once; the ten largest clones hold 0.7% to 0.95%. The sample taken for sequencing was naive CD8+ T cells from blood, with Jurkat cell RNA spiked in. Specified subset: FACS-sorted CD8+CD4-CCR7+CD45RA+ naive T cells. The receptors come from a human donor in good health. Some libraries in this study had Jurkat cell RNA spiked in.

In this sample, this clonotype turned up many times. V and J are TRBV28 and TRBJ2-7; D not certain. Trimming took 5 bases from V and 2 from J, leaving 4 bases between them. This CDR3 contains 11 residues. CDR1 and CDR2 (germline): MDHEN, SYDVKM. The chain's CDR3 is CASSETYEQYF. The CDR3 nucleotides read TGTGCCAGCAGTGAGACCTACGAGCAGTACTTC.

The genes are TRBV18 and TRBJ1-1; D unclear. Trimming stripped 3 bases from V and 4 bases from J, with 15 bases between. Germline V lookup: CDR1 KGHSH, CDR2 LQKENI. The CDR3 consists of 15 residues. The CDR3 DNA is TGTGCCAGCTCACCCGACGGGATAGACGTCACTGAAGCTTTCTTT. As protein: CASSPDGIDVTEAFF.

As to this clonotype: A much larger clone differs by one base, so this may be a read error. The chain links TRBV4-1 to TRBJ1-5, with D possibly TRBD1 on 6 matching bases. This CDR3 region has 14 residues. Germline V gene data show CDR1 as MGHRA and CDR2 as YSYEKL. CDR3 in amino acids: CASSQVGGPGPQQF. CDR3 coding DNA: TGCGCCAGCAGCCAAGTCGGGGGCCCGGGGCCCCAGCAATTT.

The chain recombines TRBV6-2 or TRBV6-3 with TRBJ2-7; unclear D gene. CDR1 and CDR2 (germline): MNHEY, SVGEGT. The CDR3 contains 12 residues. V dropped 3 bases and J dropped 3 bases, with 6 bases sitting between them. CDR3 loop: CASSYGFYEQYF. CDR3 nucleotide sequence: TGTGCCAGCAGTTATGGGTTCTACGAGCAGTACTTC.

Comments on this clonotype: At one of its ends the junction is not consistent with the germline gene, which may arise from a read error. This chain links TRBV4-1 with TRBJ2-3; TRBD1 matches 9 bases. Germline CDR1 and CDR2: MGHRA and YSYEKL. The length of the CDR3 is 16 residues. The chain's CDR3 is CARSQVTGGGTDTQYF. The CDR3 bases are TGCGCCCGCAGCCAAGTGACAGGGGGAGGCACAGATACGCAGTATTTT.

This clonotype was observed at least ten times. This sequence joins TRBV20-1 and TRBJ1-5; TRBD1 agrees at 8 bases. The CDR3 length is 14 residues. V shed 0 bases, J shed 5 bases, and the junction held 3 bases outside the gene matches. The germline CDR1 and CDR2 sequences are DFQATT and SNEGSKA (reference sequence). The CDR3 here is CSARDRGLYQPQHF. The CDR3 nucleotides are TGCAGTGCTAGAGACAGGGGGCTCTATCAGCCCCAGCATTTT.

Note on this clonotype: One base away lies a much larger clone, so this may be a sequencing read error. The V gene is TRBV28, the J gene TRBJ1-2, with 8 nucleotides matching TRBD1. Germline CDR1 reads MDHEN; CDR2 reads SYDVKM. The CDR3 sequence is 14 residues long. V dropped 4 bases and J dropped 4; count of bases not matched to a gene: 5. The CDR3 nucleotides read TGTGCCAGCAGTTCGGGACAGGCGTTCTATGGCTACACCTTC. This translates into CASSSGQAFYGYTF.

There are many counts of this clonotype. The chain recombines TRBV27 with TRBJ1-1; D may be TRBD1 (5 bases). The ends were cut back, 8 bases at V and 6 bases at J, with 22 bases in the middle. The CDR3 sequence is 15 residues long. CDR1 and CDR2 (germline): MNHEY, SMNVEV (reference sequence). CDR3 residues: CASGPLGARVAEAFF. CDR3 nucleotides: TGTGCCAGCGGACCTCTAGGGGCGAGGGTCGCTGAAGCTTTCTTT.

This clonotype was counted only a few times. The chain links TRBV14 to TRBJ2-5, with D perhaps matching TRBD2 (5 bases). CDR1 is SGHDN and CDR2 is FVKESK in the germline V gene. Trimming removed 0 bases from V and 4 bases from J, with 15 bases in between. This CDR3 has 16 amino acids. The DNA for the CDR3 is TGTGCCAGCAGCCAAGATCATGTGGGAGCAGTAGAGACCCAGTACTTC. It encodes CASSQDHVGAVETQYF.

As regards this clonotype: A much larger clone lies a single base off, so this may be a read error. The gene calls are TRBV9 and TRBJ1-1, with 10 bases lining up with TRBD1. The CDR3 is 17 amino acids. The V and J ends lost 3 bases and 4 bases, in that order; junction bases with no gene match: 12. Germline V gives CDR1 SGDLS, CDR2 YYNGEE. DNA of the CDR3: TGTGCCAGCAGCGAGCCCCCCGGGACAGGGGTGAGCACTGAAGCTTTCTTT. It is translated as CASSEPPGTGVSTEAFF.